Listed below are T cell receptor beta chains from one sample, sequenced in a study of T cells in narcolepsy. The protocol was immunoSEQ multiplex PCR, while the TCRdb copy is restricted to in-frame clones and leaves out a portion. The sample has roughly 30,000 clones, 81% seen once. The specimen sequenced was memory (CD45RA-) CD4+ T cells from blood. Source of these receptors: a human donor in good health. CDR3s include the opening cysteine and the closing phenylalanine or tryptophan. A D gene is named only where the DNA matches it firmly. Size is stated for part of the rows, as once, few or many counts, or as a class when the clone is expanded.

V	D	J	size	DNA	CDR3
TRBV19	-	TRBJ1-2	-	TGTGCCAGTAGTAGGGGGGTTCTCAGCTATGGCTACACCTTC	CASSRGVLSYGYTF
TRBV6-5	-	TRBJ2-2	-	TGTGCCAGCAGTTACTCGGATAGGCCTAACACCGGGGAGCTGTTTTTT	CASSYSDRPNTGELFF
TRBV18	-	TRBJ2-7	-	TGTGCCAGCTCACCACGCCCCTGGGCCTACGAGCAGTACTTC	CASSPRPWAYEQYF
TRBV6-1	-	TRBJ2-2	-	TGTGCCAGCAGTGGCCAATACTCCGACAGGAGGGGGACCGGGGAGCTGTTTTTT	CASSGQYSDRRGTGELFF
TRBV7-9	TRBD2	TRBJ2-1	few	TGTGCCAGCAGGCCTAAACTAGCGGGGGAGAAAGAGCAGTTCTTC	CASRPKLAGEKEQFF
TRBV29-1	-	TRBJ2-2	-	TGCAGCGCCGGGACCCAGAGTACCGGGGAGCTGTTTTTT	CSAGTQSTGELFF
TRBV6-5	TRBD1	TRBJ1-2	-	TGTGCCAGCAGTACAGGGGGCGCCTTTTATGGCTACACCTTC	CASSTGGAFYGYTF
TRBV4-2	TRBD1	TRBJ1-1	few	TGTGCCAGCAGCCTCAGGGGGGATGTTACTGAAGCTTTCTTT	CASSLRGDVTEAFF
TRBV5-6	-	TRBJ2-5	-	TGTGCCAGCAGCCCATCGGACTGGAAGTACCAAGAGACCCAGTACTTC	CASSPSDWKYQETQYF
TRBV14	TRBD2	TRBJ2-3	-	TGTGCCAGCAGCCAAGTGCCAGCGGGGTTGGCAGATACGCAGTATTTT	CASSQVPAGLADTQYF
TRBV10-1	TRBD2	TRBJ2-3	-	TGCGCCAGCAGTGATGGGGCGGGAGAGGTTGGTACGCAGTATTTT	CASSDGAGEVGTQYF
TRBV6-5	-	TRBJ2-2	-	TGTGCCAGCAGAGGGAATGTACCGAACACCGGGGAGCTGTTTTTT	CASRGNVPNTGELFF
TRBV5-4	-	TRBJ1-6	once	TGTGCCAGCCAGTTTATTTTCGGGTCACCCCTCCACTTT	CASQFIFGSPLHF
TRBV4-1	-	TRBJ1-4	-	TGCGCCAGCAGCCCAGGGGAAAAACTGTTTTTT	CASSPGEKLFF
TRBV27	-	TRBJ1-1	-	TGTGCCAGCAATCGAGGCCCAGGGAACACTGAAGCTTTCTTT	CASNRGPGNTEAFF
TRBV6-1	-	TRBJ1-2	-	TGTGCCAGCAGACCCTCGACGGGACGCATGGGGGGCTACACCTTC	CASRPSTGRMGGYTF
TRBV7-9	TRBD2	TRBJ2-2	-	TGTGCCAGCAGTTTGCCCCCACGGCTAGCGGGAGGGACCGGGGAGCTGTTTTTT	CASSLPPRLAGGTGELFF
TRBV6-9	-	TRBJ2-7	-	TGTGCCAGCAGTTACGGGCAGGGTCTCTACGAGCAGTACTTC	CASSYGQGLYEQYF
TRBV6-6	-	TRBJ1-5	-	TGTGCCAGCAGCCCCGCCAGCTTCAATCAGCCCCAGCATTTT	CASSPASFNQPQHF
TRBV7-9	TRBD1	TRBJ1-5	-	TGTGCCAGCAGCGTGACAGGGGACCAGCCCCAGCATTTT	CASSVTGDQPQHF
TRBV5-1	TRBD1	TRBJ2-1	-	TGCGCCAGCAGCCGACAGGGGGGACCCTACAATGAGCAGTTCTTC	CASSRQGGPYNEQFF
TRBV6-5	TRBD1	TRBJ2-1	few	TGTGCCAGCACCCGACAGGGGGCGGGCAATGAGCAGTTCTTC	CASTRQGAGNEQFF
TRBV2	-	TRBJ1-2	-	TGTGCCAGCAGTGTTACAGGCGGAAACTATGGCTACACCTTC	CASSVTGGNYGYTF
TRBV5-5	-	TRBJ2-5	-	TGTGCCAGCAGCTGGAACCCCCCCCAAGAGACCCAGTACTTC	CASSWNPPQETQYF
TRBV11-3	TRBD1	TRBJ1-1	-	TGTGCCAGCAGCGCACAGGGGGACACTGAAGCTTTCTTT	CASSAQGDTEAFF
TRBV27	TRBD2	TRBJ2-3	once	TGTGCCAGCAGTTGGCCAGCGGGAGCAAAGGCAGATACGCAGTATTTT	CASSWPAGAKADTQYF
TRBV7-8	-	TRBJ2-7	-	TGTGCCAGCAGCTTAGAGTTCGGCGGTTCCTACGAGCAGTACTTC	CASSLEFGGSYEQYF
TRBV11-2	-	TRBJ2-1	-	TGTGCCAGCAGCCTCGGGGACCAGTTCTCCTACAATGAGCAGTTCTTC	CASSLGDQFSYNEQFF
TRBV7-2	-	TRBJ2-5	-	TGTGCCAGCAGCCCCCTAGCTAAGACCCAGTACTTC	CASSPLAKTQYF